This TCR beta chain stems from a study of blood T cell repertoires in COVID-19. The protocol was immunoSEQ multiplex PCR, while the TCRdb copy is restricted to in-frame clones and leaves out a portion. The sample lists under 150,000 clones; over 80% were seen once. Sequenced material: PBMCs or T cells enriched from blood (not recorded which). The clonotype comes from a woman aged 50 to 65 who had been exposed to COVID-19.

The CDR3 loop is CASSLVQGSGNTIYF. In DNA form, the CDR3 reads TGTGCCAGCAGCTTAGTGCAGGGCTCCGGAAACACCATATATTTT. The chain uses TRBV7-2 and TRBJ1-3; TRBD1 is a possible D gene (5 bases). Deletions cut 1 base from V and 4 bases from J, with 11 bases between. CDR1 is SGHTA, CDR2 FQGNSA, per germline. The CDR3 sequence is 15 residues long.